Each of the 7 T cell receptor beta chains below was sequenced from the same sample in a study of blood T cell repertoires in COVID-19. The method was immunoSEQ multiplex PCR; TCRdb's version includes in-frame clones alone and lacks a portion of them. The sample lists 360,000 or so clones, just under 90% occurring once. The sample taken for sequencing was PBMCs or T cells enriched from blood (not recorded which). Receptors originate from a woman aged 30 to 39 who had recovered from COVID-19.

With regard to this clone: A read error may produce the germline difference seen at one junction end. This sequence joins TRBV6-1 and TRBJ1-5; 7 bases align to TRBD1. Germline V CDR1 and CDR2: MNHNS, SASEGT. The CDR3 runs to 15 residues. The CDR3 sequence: CASREGTVSNQPQHF. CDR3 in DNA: TGTGCCAGCAGGGAAGGGACAGTTAGCAATCAGCCCCAGCATTTT.

The CDR3 DNA reads TGTGCCAGCACTACCATAATGCGGGGCGGGAATGGCTACACCTTC. Translating it yields CASTTIMRGGNGYTF. The chain employs TRBV6-5 and TRBJ1-2, with D maybe TRBD1 (5 bases). This CDR3 has 15 amino acids. The germline V gene has CDR1 MNHEY and CDR2 SVGAGI. V was shortened by 7 bases and J by 6 bases, with 21 bases between the two germline ends.

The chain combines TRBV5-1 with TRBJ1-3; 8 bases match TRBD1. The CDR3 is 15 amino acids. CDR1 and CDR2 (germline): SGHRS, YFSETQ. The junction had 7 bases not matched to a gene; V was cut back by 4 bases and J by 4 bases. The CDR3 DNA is TGCGCCAGCAGCGACCCGACAGGGGACGGAAACACCATATATTTT. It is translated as CASSDPTGDGNTIYF.

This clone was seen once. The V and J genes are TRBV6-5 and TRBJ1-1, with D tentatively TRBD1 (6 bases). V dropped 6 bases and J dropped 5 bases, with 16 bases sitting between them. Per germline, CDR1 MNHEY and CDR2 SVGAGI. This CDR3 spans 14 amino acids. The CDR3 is CASRLGGAWTEAFF. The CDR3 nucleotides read TGTGCCAGCAGGCTGGGGGGGGCTTGGACTGAAGCTTTCTTT.

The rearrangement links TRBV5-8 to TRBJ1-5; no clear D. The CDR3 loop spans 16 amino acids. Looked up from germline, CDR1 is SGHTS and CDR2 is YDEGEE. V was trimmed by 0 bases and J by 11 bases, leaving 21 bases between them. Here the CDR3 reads CASSLDRRTGRYSQHF. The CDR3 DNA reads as TGTGCCAGCAGCTTGGACCGGAGGACTGGAAGGTATTCCCAGCATTTT.

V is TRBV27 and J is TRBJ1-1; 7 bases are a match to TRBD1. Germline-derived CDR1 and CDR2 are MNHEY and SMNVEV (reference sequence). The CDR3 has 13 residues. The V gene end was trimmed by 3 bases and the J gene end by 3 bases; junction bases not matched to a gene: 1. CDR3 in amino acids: CASSLGQHTEAFF. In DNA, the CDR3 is TGTGCCAGCAGTTTGGGACAGCACACTGAAGCTTTCTTT.

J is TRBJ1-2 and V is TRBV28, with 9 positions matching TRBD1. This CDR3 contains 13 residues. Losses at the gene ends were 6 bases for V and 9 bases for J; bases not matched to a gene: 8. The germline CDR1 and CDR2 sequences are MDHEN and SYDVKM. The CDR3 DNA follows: TGTGCCAGCAGACGGACAGGGGATGGGCGCTACACCTTC. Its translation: CASRRTGDGRYTF.